A selection of T cell receptor beta chains follows, all from one sample in a study of CD8 T cells in Susac syndrome. TCRdb passed the immunoSEQ multiplex PCR reads through MiXCR, listing each CDR3 protein once. This sample has under 200,000 distinct CDR3 sequences, with 90% to 95% found just once. Sequenced sample: CD4+ T cells from PBMCs. The receptors were gathered from a human donor in good health. CDR3s include the opening cysteine and the closing phenylalanine or tryptophan.

v_gene,j_gene,len,CDR3aa
TRBV11-3,TRBJ1-2,16,CASSDAQGAWNYGYTF
TRBV4-3,TRBJ1-4,15,CASRRTGPRSEKLFF
TRBV12-3/TRBV12-4,TRBJ1-1,14,CASRPEGLGTEAFF
TRBV3-1,TRBJ1-5,12,CASSQGERPQHF
TRBV12-3/TRBV12-4,TRBJ2-5,10,CASKGETQYF
TRBV12-3/TRBV12-4,TRBJ2-2,15,CASREYRGHTGELFF
TRBV5-4,TRBJ2-1,15,CASSLTGTLPNEQFF
TRBV25-1,TRBJ2-7,14,CASSRNAASYEQYF
TRBV4-2,TRBJ2-1,15,CASSQDRPSYNEQFF
TRBV6-2/TRBV6-3,TRBJ2-7,13,CASRGLNSYEQYF
TRBV20-1,TRBJ2-3,15,CSAAQTSGVKDTQYF
TRBV9,TRBJ2-1,13,CASSVAEYNEQFF
TRBV7-9,TRBJ1-4,13,CASSPGGGEKLFF
TRBV20-1,TRBJ2-7,12,CSAPQDSYEQYF
TRBV5-1,TRBJ2-7,16,CASSLGPRQPPYEQYF
TRBV20-1,TRBJ2-1,14,CSAASGTTNNEQFF
TRBV18,TRBJ2-3,15,CASSPQRGTGDTQYF
TRBV4-3,TRBJ1-2,14,CASSQELANYGYTF
TRBV6-2/TRBV6-3,TRBJ1-1,14,CASSYPFSQGEAFF
TRBV4-2,TRBJ1-3,16,CASSQDSGHSGNTIYF
TRBV30,TRBJ2-3,11,CAWSPSDTQYF
TRBV9,TRBJ2-7,15,CASSETSGEPYEQYF
TRBV29-1,TRBJ2-1,12,CSVDWGRDEQFF
TRBV29-1,TRBJ2-2,14,CSVRQGALTGELFF
TRBV3-1,TRBJ2-5,15,CASSQAMTGRETQYF
TRBV12-3/TRBV12-4,TRBJ1-2,13,CASSTGTHSGYTF
TRBV20-1,TRBJ2-2,15,CSATDRKSNTGELFF
TRBV4-2,TRBJ1-6,16,CASSQDTDRVGSPLHF
TRBV7-9,TRBJ1-2,14,CASSLGAQGYGYTF
TRBV28,TRBJ1-6,16,CASSLASGAYNSPLHF
TRBV2,TRBJ2-5,15,CASSLGQTIQETQYF
TRBV6-1,TRBJ1-6,16,CASSTAGGGRNSPLHF
TRBV7-7,TRBJ2-1,15,CASSPFGQGRNEQFF
TRBV19,TRBJ1-5,14,CASSSPGRGQPQHF
TRBV4-3,TRBJ2-7,15,CASSQDWGTAYEQYF
TRBV20-1,TRBJ2-7,11,CSAGPGNEQYF
TRBV7-3,TRBJ1-6,15,CASSSEPGRNSPLHF
TRBV20-1,TRBJ1-6,17,CSARDRVWAVGDSPLHF
TRBV12-3/TRBV12-4,TRBJ1-1,13,CASSLEVRTEAFF
TRBV20-1,TRBJ2-7,13,CSARDIGRYEQYF
TRBV11-2,TRBJ2-1,16,CASSLDSGGPGNEQFF
TRBV20-1,TRBJ2-1,15,CSATPPGLENNEQFF
TRBV7-2,TRBJ2-1,12,CASGPFSSVPFF
TRBV20-1,TRBJ1-2,13,CSAKDYRVHGYTF
TRBV7-6,TRBJ2-7,15,CASAPREGSSYEQYF
TRBV12-3/TRBV12-4,TRBJ2-7,12,CASSHTSYEQYF